This T cell receptor beta chain was recovered during a study of regulatory and conventional T cells in RAG deficiency (dated by TCRdb to 2016 to 2017). Broadly, across the study: The study used high-throughput TCR beta sequencing to compare repertoire diversity and composition of Treg, conventional CD4+ and CD8+ T cells between RAG-deficient patients and healthy controls.

Broad study findings and their caveats: In Omenn syndrome patients, sorted CD25-high CD127-low cells may represent peripherally activated cells rather than bona fide Treg cells. Compared with control T-cell subpopulations, the RAG-deficient patients had markedly lower Shannon entropy and higher Simpson indices. In Omenn syndrome and CID/AS patients compared with controls, around 93-fold fewer unique TCR beta sequences were detected from Treg cells, versus approximately 10-fold fewer for other subsets. Shorter CDR3 lengths were found in all patient T-cell subsets, and >90% Treg-Tconv repertoire overlap at nucleotide and amino acid level was observed in Omenn syndrome patients. Some T-cell subset analyses were not performed for some subjects.

Comments on this clone: The antigen this receptor binds is unknown. Base qualities are not provided; no much larger clone lies one nucleotide away.

V is cut by 0 bases and J by 4 bases, and the space between the germline ends is 12 bases. CDR1 and CDR2 (MNHNS, SASEGT) derive from the germline V gene. Inclusive of the bounding cysteine and phenylalanine, the CDR3 is 15 residues long. Left in the record is the CDR3 DNA by itself, 45 bases read in frame from the first base. Before genomic DNA was extracted, conventional CD4+ T cells were isolated from blood as CD25-low CD127-high cells. For repertoire analyses, the comparison group consisted of roughly 8 healthy control donors. Libraries were prepared through the immunoSEQ multiplex PCR assay. Rearranged TCR beta chain products were amplified from genomic DNA of sorted T-cell subsets and sequenced. The published analysis was carried out like this. Shannon entropy and Simpson indices were used to measure how diverse the repertoire of productive TCR beta rearrangements was. To assess clonal expansion, the frequencies of the 100 most abundant productive TCR beta clonotypes were added up as a share of total reads. The TRB repertoires were scored with a self-reactivity index built on which amino acids appear at CDR3beta positions 6 and 7. Two-way ANOVA was used for repertoire analyses, and Student t or Mann-Whitney tests were used for flow cytometric analyses. The clones in this table, taken by TCRdb from immuneACCESS, are in-frame only. Not every clone is retained; where verified, under half of the shortfall comes from an unresolved V gene, and the cause of the rest is unknown. V, J and clone size reflect that table, while D and trimming were determined from the DNA. The sample contains 20,000 to 25,000 clones, around 97% of them found a single time. The ten largest clones represent over 1% of the sample.

These data also formed part of another study, on regulatory T cells. The second publication reports: The multiplex PCR used 52 forward TRBV primers and 13 reverse TRBJ primers, with assay-based and computational corrections for amplification bias. Patient repertoires showed restricted unique TRB V-J pairs and skewed V and J gene usage, most marked in regulatory T cells. The study compared T-cell receptor beta repertoires of sorted regulatory, conventional CD4+ and CD8+ T cells between CD3G-deficient patients and healthy controls. Ficoll density separation was used to isolate peripheral blood mononuclear cells. Rearranged TRB loci were amplified from genomic DNA by multiplex PCR within the immunoSEQ assay. An Illumina HiSeq platform was used to sequence the TRB amplicons. Raw sequences were error-filtered and aligned to reference gene sequences by custom algorithms and were subsequently analyzed with the immunoSEQ online tools. Frequencies of productive and nonproductive TRB rearrangements were evaluated among both unique and total sequences. Groups were compared by t tests, Mann-Whitney tests or two-way ANOVA performed in Prism software.

The receptor was isolated from a human donor in good health. The sample comprised CD25- CD4+ T cells sorted from blood. The V and J genes are TRBV6-1 and TRBJ1-2; confidence is insufficient to name the D gene. The CDR3 protein sequence reads: CASSEAGTLAYGYTF. The bases are TGTGCCAGCAGTGAAGCAGGTACCTTAGCCTATGGCTACACCTTC.